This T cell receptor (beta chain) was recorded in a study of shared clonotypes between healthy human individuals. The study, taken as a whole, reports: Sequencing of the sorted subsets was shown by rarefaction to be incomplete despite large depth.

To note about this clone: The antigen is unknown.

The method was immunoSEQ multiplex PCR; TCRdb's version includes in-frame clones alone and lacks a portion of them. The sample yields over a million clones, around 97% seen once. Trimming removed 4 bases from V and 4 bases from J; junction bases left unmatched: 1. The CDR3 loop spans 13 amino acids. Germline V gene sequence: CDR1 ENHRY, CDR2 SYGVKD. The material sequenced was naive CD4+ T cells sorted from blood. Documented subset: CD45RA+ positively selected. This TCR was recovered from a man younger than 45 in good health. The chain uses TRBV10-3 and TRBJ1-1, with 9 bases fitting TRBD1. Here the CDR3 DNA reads TGTGCCATCAGTGGACAGGGGGTCACTGAAGCTTTCTTT. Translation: CAISGQGVTEAFF.